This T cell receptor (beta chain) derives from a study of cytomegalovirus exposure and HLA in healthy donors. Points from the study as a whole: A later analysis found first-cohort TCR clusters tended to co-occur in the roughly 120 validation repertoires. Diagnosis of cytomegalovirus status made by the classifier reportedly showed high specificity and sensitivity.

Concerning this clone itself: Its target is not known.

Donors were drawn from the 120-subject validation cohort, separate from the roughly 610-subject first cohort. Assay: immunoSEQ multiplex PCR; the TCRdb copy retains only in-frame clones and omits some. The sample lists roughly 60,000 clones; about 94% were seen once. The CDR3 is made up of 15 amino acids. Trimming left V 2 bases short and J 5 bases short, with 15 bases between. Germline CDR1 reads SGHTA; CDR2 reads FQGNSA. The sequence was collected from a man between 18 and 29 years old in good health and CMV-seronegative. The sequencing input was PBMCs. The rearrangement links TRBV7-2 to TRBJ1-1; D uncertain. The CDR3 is CASSLLSQPGTEAFF. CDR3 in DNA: TGTGCCAGCAGCTTATTGAGCCAACCGGGTACTGAAGCTTTCTTT.